Below are 30 T cell receptor beta chains sequenced from a single sample in a study of Graves' ophthalmopathy and Graves' hyperthyroidism. The TCR beta CDR3 regions underwent amplification from RNA transcripts. After a first-round RT-PCR with HTBI primers, a second-round multiplex PCR was run. TCRdb re-called the multiplex PCR reads through MiXCR, storing one row per CDR3 protein. The repertoire holds about 620,000 distinct CDR3 sequences, with around a fifth as singletons. Input material: peripheral blood. All receptors come from a woman under 30 with stable Graves' hyperthyroidism. Some clones in this sample may be carry-over from other donors' samples.

The sample holds a few counts of this clonotype. CDR3 sequence reads: CASSPSGGPFSEAFF. Written as DNA, the CDR3 is TGTGCCAGCAGCCCTTCCGGGGGGCCCTTTTCTGAAGCTTTCTTT. The genes are TRBV7-2 and TRBJ1-1; D perhaps matches TRBD1 (6 bases). Between the trimmed V and J ends, which lost 5 bases and 6 bases, there was a span of 19 bases. The CDR3 loop spans 15 amino acids. Germline CDR1 is SGHTA and CDR2 is FQGNSA.

This clonotype was observed many times. This chain links TRBV2 with TRBJ1-2; 10 bases are shared with TRBD1. V lost 11 bases and J lost 3; bases outside the gene matches: 6. Germline-derived CDR1 and CDR2 are SNHLY and FYNNEI. This CDR3 has 13 residues. CDR3 DNA: TGTGCCGGCGGACAGGGGGACCACTATGGCTACACCTTC. It is translated as CAGGQGDHYGYTF.

This clonotype was observed a few times. The V and J genes are TRBV27 and TRBJ2-5; D may correspond to TRBD1 or TRBD2 (5 bases each). Trimming removed 4 bases at V and 0 bases at J, with 9 bases between. Germline loops: CDR1 MNHEY, CDR2 SMNVEV (reference sequence). The CDR3 spans 14 residues. CDR3 sequence (DNA): TGTGCCAGCAGTTGGGGGAGAAACCAAGAGACCCAGTACTTC. Its protein product is CASSWGRNQETQYF.

Comments on this clonotype: The CDR3 ends on some other residue instead of the conserved phenylalanine or tryptophan, so this is likely a read error. The DNA is left out, because the CDR3 cannot be placed on it with certainty; the CDR3 is given as TCRdb lists it. CDR3 amino acids: CASSLGAAEEACL. This chain links TRBV11-3 with TRBJ1-1; the D segment call TRBD1 is taken from the table without a DNA check. Germline V gives CDR1 SGHNT, CDR2 YENEEA. Termini included, the CDR3 measures 13 amino acids.

The chain uses TRBV4-1 and TRBJ2-7; D is uncertain. V was pared by 8 bases and J by 2 bases, with 19 bases between. Germline V CDR1 and CDR2: MGHRA, YSYEKL. This CDR3 is built from 15 residues. The CDR3 nucleotides are TGCGCCAGCGGACCGATCTTGGGGAAAGCCTACGAGCAGTACTTC. This codes for CASGPILGKAYEQYF.

This clonotype was observed a few times. This chain uses TRBV6-1 with TRBJ2-5; perhaps TRBD2 as D (5 bases). The germline V gene encodes CDR1 MNHNS and CDR2 SASEGT. The V gene lost 7 bases and the J gene lost 5 bases, with 14 bases spanning the gap. The CDR3 has 13 residues. CDR3 region: CASMKGERETQYF. CDR3 nucleotides: TGTGCCAGCATGAAGGGAGAACGGGAGACCCAGTACTTC.

This clonotype was seen repeatedly, ten times or more. The gene calls are TRBV27 and TRBJ2-7, with 8 bases matching TRBD2. Germline CDR1 and CDR2: MNHEY and SMNVEV (reference sequence). This CDR3 is 15 amino acids long. The V gene end was trimmed by 4 bases and the J gene end by 4 bases; junction bases not matched to a gene: 9. CDR3 coding DNA: TGTGCCAGCAGTTACGGGGGGGCCGGGGGATACGAGCAGTACTTC. Translating it yields CASSYGGAGGYEQYF.

This clonotype was observed many times. The chain couples TRBV15 to TRBJ2-5, with no clear D. The ends were cut back, 3 bases at V and 3 bases at J, with 14 bases in the middle. The CDR3 is 15 amino acids. Germline V CDR1 and CDR2: LNHNV, YYDKDF (reference sequence). The CDR3 DNA is TGTGCCACCAGCAGCCCTAGGGCAGCCGAAGAGACCCAGTACTTC. Amino acids: CATSSPRAAEETQYF.

This clonotype was seen many times. The rearrangement joins TRBV6-4 to TRBJ2-2; unclear D gene. Germline values: CDR1 MRHNA, CDR2 SNTAGT. This CDR3 comprises 15 residues. Trimming shortened V by 3 bases and J by 0 bases, and 8 bases separated the two germline ends. The DNA of the CDR3 is TGTGCCAGCAGTGAACTACCCACGAACACCGGGGAGCTGTTTTTT. Residues: CASSELPTNTGELFF.

The rearrangement uses TRBV28 and TRBJ1-5; D remains ambiguous. Germline CDR1 reads MDHEN; CDR2 reads SYDVKM. This CDR3 is built from 13 residues. The V end lost 6 bases, the J end lost 2 bases, and 8 bases lay between the germline ends. The CDR3 bases are TGTGCCAGCAGAAGGGAGGGCAATCAGCCCCAGCATTTT. Amino acid sequence: CASRREGNQPQHF.

This clonotype was picked up many times. The CDR3 region is CASSYSYRENTEAFF. CDR3 bases: TGTGCCAGCAGTTACTCTTACAGGGAGAACACTGAAGCTTTCTTT. The chain joins TRBV6-5 to TRBJ1-1, with D possibly TRBD1 on 6 matching bases. The CDR3 has 15 amino acids. The V end lost 0 bases, the J end lost 1 base, and 9 bases lay between the germline ends. Per the germline V gene, CDR1 is MNHEY and CDR2 is SVGAGI.

Many counts were recorded for this clonotype. This chain connects TRBV30 to TRBJ2-4; 10 bases match TRBD2. Germline assignment: CDR1 GTSNPN and CDR2 SVGIG (reference sequence). The CDR3 extends over 16 amino acids. The V segment lost 5 bases and the J segment 1 base; nucleotides outside the gene matches: 8. The CDR3 protein is CAWSDLAGEAKNIQYF. CDR3 DNA sequence: TGTGCCTGGTCAGACCTAGCGGGGGAGGCCAAAAACATTCAGTACTTC.

This chain uses TRBV9 with TRBJ2-7, with TRBD2 matching 7 bases. V was clipped by 2 bases and J by 0 bases; unmatched bases: 5. Germline CDR1 and CDR2: SGDLS and YYNGEE. The CDR3 length is 15 residues. Here the CDR3 reads CASSVGAGSSYEQYF. In DNA form, the CDR3 reads TGTGCCAGCAGCGTCGGAGCGGGGTCCTCCTACGAGCAGTACTTC.

The chain recombines TRBV20-1 with TRBJ1-3, with D tentatively TRBD1 (6 bases). The CDR3 consists of 14 residues. The germline V gene has CDR1 DFQATT and CDR2 SNEGSKA (reference sequence). V was shortened by 6 bases and J by 2 bases, with 14 bases between the two germline ends. CDR3 loop: CSALGGGTGNTIYF. For the CDR3, the DNA is TGCAGTGCCCTCGGAGGGGGGACTGGAAACACCATATATTTT.

This clonotype has only one observation. The chain couples TRBV6-2 or TRBV6-3 to TRBJ2-7; D unclear. There are 14 residues in the CDR3. V was pared by 6 bases and J by 0 bases, with 12 bases between. Per the germline V gene, CDR1 is MNHEY and CDR2 is SVGEGT. The CDR3 spells CASSLRVYSYEQYF. CDR3 DNA: TGTGCCAGCAGCCTTCGGGTCTACTCCTACGAGCAGTACTTC.

The sample holds many counts of this clonotype. The chain employs TRBV28 and TRBJ2-6, with D perhaps matching TRBD1 or TRBD2 (5 bases each). Trimming stripped 8 bases from V and 0 bases from J, with 11 bases between. Per germline, CDR1 MDHEN and CDR2 SYDVKM. The CDR3 extends over 15 amino acids. This CDR3 is CASSGLLSGANVLTF. The CDR3 nucleotides are TGTGCCAGCTCGGGGCTACTCTCTGGGGCCAACGTCCTGACTTTC.

To note about this clonotype: Its ends do not fully match the called genes, so a read error is possible. The V gene is TRBV2, the J gene TRBJ1-1; 10 bases map to TRBD1. Germline loops: CDR1 SNHLY, CDR2 FYNNEI. The CDR3 runs to 15 residues. CDR3 region: CASFTPGQGNAEACF. The CDR3 DNA follows: TGTGCCAGCTTTACCCCGGGACAGGGGAACGCTGAAGCTTGCTTT.

This clonotype was picked up many times. The chain carries TRBV7-2 and TRBJ1-2; TRBD1 is a possible D gene (6 bases). V lost 5 bases, J lost 8 bases, and 12 bases lay in between. Germline-derived CDR1 and CDR2 are SGHTA and FQGNSA. This CDR3 spans 12 amino acids. CDR3 amino acids: CASSKGGRGYTF. As DNA, the CDR3 is TGTGCCAGCAGCAAAGGGGGTCGGGGCTACACCTTC.

The gene calls are TRBV12-3 or TRBV12-4 and TRBJ2-5; D remains unclear. The CDR3 is made up of 14 amino acids. V shed 8 bases and J shed 5 bases, with 18 bases lying between them. For the CDR3, the DNA is TGTGCCAGCGGGGATTTGGGCCAGTCGGAGACCCAGTACTTC. Encoded protein: CASGDLGQSETQYF.

On this clonotype: A read error may be the cause here, since a much bigger clone is one base away. The chain is built from TRBV19 and TRBJ1-1, with TRBD1 matching 10 bases. CDR3 size: 14 residues. Per germline, CDR1 LNHDA and CDR2 SQIVND (reference sequence). CDR3 in DNA: TGTGCCAGTACTCGGGACAGGGGTTCCACTGAAGCTTGCTTT. Translation gives CASTRDRGSTEACF.

This clonotype was counted many times. The chain is built from TRBV27 and TRBJ2-7; 8 bases are a match to TRBD1. Germline V gene lookup returns CDR1 MNHEY and CDR2 SMNVEV (reference sequence). The CDR3 runs to 13 residues. Trimming at V came to 5 bases and at J to 6 bases, leaving 6 bases not matched to a gene. The CDR3: CASSRQGASEQYF. CDR3 bases: TGTGCCAGCAGTCGCCAGGGGGCCTCCGAGCAGTACTTC.

This clonotype was counted ten times or more. This chain joins TRBV7-8 and TRBJ2-5, with D possibly called TRBD1 or TRBD2 (5 bases each). V lost 5 bases and J 2 bases, leaving 12 bases between the germline ends. In germline, CDR1 is SGHVS, CDR2 FQNEAQ. CDR3 size: 14 residues. CDR3 DNA: TGTGCCAGCAGCCGGCCGGGACGTCAAGAGACCCAGTACTTC. It is translated as CASSRPGRQETQYF.

The chain couples TRBV29-1 to TRBJ2-7, with a possible D match to TRBD1 (6 bases). Germline V gene sequence: CDR1 SQVTM, CDR2 ANQGSEA. Trimming removed 5 bases from V and 7 bases from J, with 15 bases in between. CDR3 length: 12 amino acids. This CDR3 is CSVMDSPEEQYF. DNA of the CDR3: TGCAGCGTTATGGACAGCCCGGAAGAGCAGTACTTC.

This clonotype has ten or more counts. The V and J genes are TRBV5-1 and TRBJ1-6; D is uncertain. The CDR3 length is 13 residues. The ends were cut back, 6 bases at V and 6 bases at J, with 10 bases in the middle. Germline lookup yields CDR1 SGHRS and CDR2 YFSETQ. The CDR3 protein is CASNDGGNSPLHF. CDR3 nucleotides: TGCGCCAGCAACGACGGTGGTAATTCACCCCTCCACTTT.

This clonotype was detected a few times. The J gene is TRBJ2-5, the V gene TRBV3-1; no reliable D call. The CDR3 consists of 11 residues. Trimming pared 3 bases from V and 5 bases from J, leaving 4 bases between. Per the germline V gene, CDR1 is LGHDT and CDR2 is YNNKEL (reference sequence). The CDR3 loop reads CASSHSETQYF. CDR3 DNA sequence: TGTGCCAGCAGCCATAGTGAGACCCAGTACTTC.

This chain uses TRBV30 with TRBJ2-5; 8 nucleotides line up with TRBD2. The ends lost 3 bases at V and 5 bases at J; junction bases unmatched: 11. The germline CDR1 and CDR2 sequences are GTSNPN and SVGIG (reference sequence). CDR3 size: 15 residues. The CDR3 DNA reads TGTGCCTGGAGCCGCCTCGGGGGGGTCGGGGAGACCCAGTACTTC. This encodes CAWSRLGGVGETQYF.

This clonotype was recorded many times. This rearrangement joins TRBV12-5 to TRBJ1-5; D call uncertain. Looked up from germline, CDR1 is LGHNT and CDR2 is FRNRAP. The V end was cut by 4 bases, the J end by 4 bases, with 8 bases between. The CDR3 has 13 amino acids. CDR3 coding DNA: TGTGCTAGTGGTTCTGAGCCTAATCAGCCCCAGCATTTT. It specifies CASGSEPNQPQHF.

The chain couples TRBV6-1 to TRBJ1-5; D ambiguous. V shed 4 bases and J shed 0 bases, with 10 bases lying between them. The germline V gene has CDR1 MNHNS and CDR2 SASEGT. The CDR3 sequence is 15 residues long. CDR3 nucleotide sequence: TGTGCCAGCAGTGGGGCACCTCCTAGCAATCAGCCCCAGCATTTT. Its translation is CASSGAPPSNQPQHF.

This clonotype was counted ten times or more. The rearrangement uses TRBV20-1 and TRBJ1-6, with D maybe TRBD1 (5 bases). Germline CDR1 and CDR2: DFQATT and SNEGSKA (reference sequence). Trimming took 6 bases from V and 8 from J, leaving 20 bases between them. This CDR3 spans 15 amino acids. In nucleotides, the CDR3 is TGCAGTGCCACGCGTCCAGGGATTGATGATTCACCCCTCCACTTT. It codes for CSATRPGIDDSPLHF.

This clonotype has just a few counts. This rearrangement joins TRBV2 to TRBJ2-2, with D uncertain. V was shortened by 1 base and J by 2 bases, with 11 bases between the two germline ends. This CDR3 region has 16 residues. The germline CDR1 and CDR2 sequences are SNHLY and FYNNEI. The CDR3 region has the DNA TGTGCCAGCAGTGAAGTTATGAGAATTAACACCGGGGAGCTGTTTTTT. Translating it yields CASSEVMRINTGELFF.